This TCR beta chain was sequenced in a study of T-cell reconstitution after alpha-beta-depleted transplantation in children. Study-level results: Diversity of TCRbeta at day 60 was high in some patients, arising from surviving recipient T cells and thymic progenitors. T-cell counts and diversity at one year following transplant were attributed mainly to newly produced T cells.

The V gene lost 4 bases and the J gene lost 2 bases, with 13 bases spanning the gap. This CDR3 contains 15 residues. Looked up from germline, CDR1 is MNHEY and CDR2 is SMNVEV (reference sequence). For TCRbeta, the library was prepared with unique molecular identifiers. TCRdb redid the calling of the PCR reads with MiXCR, one entry per CDR3 protein. The table records fewer than 400,000 distinct CDR3 sequences, around 25% of them present only once. In this sample, this clonotype turned up a few times. Its antigen is currently unknown. This receptor was identified in a male patient aged 10 to 17 who had a stem cell transplant for acute lymphoblastic leukemia, so the T cells may come from the graft donor. The material was PBMCs, mostly from graft donor cells, obtained 180 days after TCRalphabeta/CD19-depleted stem cell transplant. The V gene is TRBV27, the J gene TRBJ2-3; tentative D call: TRBD1 (5 bases). The CDR3 loop reads CASSWSTGNTDTQYF. CDR3 bases: TGTGCCAGCAGTTGGTCCACAGGCAACACAGATACGCAGTATTTT.